This entry features one T cell receptor beta chain sequence. Its antigen remains unknown. In germline, CDR1 is SGHDT, CDR2 YYEEEE. This CDR3 comprises 17 residues. The ends were cut back, 0 bases at V and 3 bases at J, with 16 bases in the middle. This entry belongs to a study of graft-versus-host responses after intestinal transplantation. Turning to the study itself: Isolated intestinal, liver-intestinal, or multivisceral transplants were what recipients had.

Points from the study as a whole: Allografts of patients with graft-donor T cell macrochimerism showed high graft-versus-host to host-versus-graft clone ratios. After transplant, early declines in HvG clones were associated with peak levels of circulating GvH clones. Recipient marrow held GvH clones, some first seen in ileum or blood.

Sequencing used immunoSEQ multiplex PCR; TCRdb keeps in-frame clones, though not all of them. The sample contains 71,000 or so clones, 90% of which appear only once. The TCR sequence derives from a human donor who received an intestinal transplant. This specimen consisted of unstimulated CD8+ T cells sorted from spleen or lymph node cells, obtained before intestinal transplant. J is TRBJ2-4 and V is TRBV5-6, with D uncertain. As DNA, the CDR3 is TGTGCCAGCAGCTTGGCGTCCCACGACAAGATCAAAAACATTCAGTACTTC. Translating gives CASSLASHDKIKNIQYF.